This T cell receptor beta chain was documented in a study of tumor-infiltrating lymphocytes in localized non-small cell lung cancer. The study's findings and limits: Different pieces of the same tissue went to different assays, confounding technical variation with intratumor heterogeneity. Tumors had more T cell infiltration than uninvolved lung, per TCRbeta sequencing and CD3 counts.

Generated by immunoSEQ multiplex PCR, the TCRdb table keeps only in-frame clones and is missing some. In the table there are approximately 9,700 clones, around 72% of which are singletons. V lost 3 bases, J lost 1 base, and 1 base stayed unmatched. Per germline, CDR1 SGHDT and CDR2 YYEEEE. The CDR3 contains 16 residues. Regarding this clone: Antigen unknown.

The J gene is TRBJ2-2, the V gene TRBV5-6; 12 bases are a match to TRBD2. What was sequenced was lung tumor tissue. This clonotype originated in a human donor with non-small cell lung cancer. The CDR3 bases are TGTGCCAGCAGCTGGGGACTAGCGGGGAACACCGGGGAGCTGTTTTTT. Amino acids: CASSWGLAGNTGELFF.